A single sample is the source of the 17 T cell receptor beta chains below, sequenced in a study of T cell changes during pregnancy in multiple sclerosis. Method: immunoSEQ multiplex PCR; TCRdb's copy keeps in-frame clones and lacks some. Of 30,000 to 45,000 clones detected, 91% appear once; the ten largest clones hold 12%. Source: CD8+ T cells from peripheral blood mononuclear cells, taken after pregnancy. Receptors were obtained from a female donor with multiple sclerosis, enrolled in a pregnancy study.

This chain connects TRBV15 to TRBJ2-7; 11 positions match TRBD1. The V gene end was trimmed by 5 bases and the J gene end by 3 bases; junction bases not matched to a gene: 6. CDR1 is LNHNV, CDR2 YYDKDF, per germline (reference sequence). CDR3 length: 15 residues. This chain's CDR3 is CATSGGQGEVYEQYF. In nucleotides, the CDR3 is TGTGCCACCAGCGGGGGACAGGGGGAAGTCTACGAGCAGTACTTC.

The V gene is TRBV9, the J gene TRBJ2-3, with D uncertain. The CDR3 length is 13 residues. CDR1 and CDR2 (germline): SGDLS, YYNGEE. Trimming took off 4 bases at V and 1 base at J, with 7 bases between the two ends. CDR3 nucleotide sequence: TGTGCCAGCAGCCTCCGGGGCACAGATACGCAGTATTTT. Protein sequence: CASSLRGTDTQYF.

The chain links TRBV7-9 to TRBJ2-7, with 10 nucleotides matching TRBD1. This CDR3 is built from 13 residues. From germline, CDR1 is SEHNR and CDR2 FQNEAQ (reference sequence). Trimming removed 3 bases from V and 6 bases from J; junction bases left unmatched: 2. CDR3 in DNA: TGTGCCAGCAGCTTTGGGACAGGGGTCGAGCAGTACTTC. It yields the protein CASSFGTGVEQYF.

The chain has TRBV27 and TRBJ1-2; a weak D match, TRBD1 (5 bases). V lost 3 bases and J 4 bases, leaving 9 bases between the germline ends. Per germline, CDR1 MNHEY and CDR2 SMNVEV (reference sequence). This CDR3 region has 13 residues. The CDR3 region has the DNA TGTGCCAGCAGTTTTGGGGGGTTCTATGGCTACACCTTC. Protein product: CASSFGGFYGYTF.

The chain has TRBV13 and TRBJ1-1, with D perhaps matching TRBD1 (5 bases). V was trimmed by 5 bases and J by 4 bases, leaving 11 bases between them. The V gene's germline CDR1 is PRHDT and CDR2 FYEKMQ (reference sequence). This CDR3 is 13 amino acids long. For the CDR3, the DNA is TGTGCCAGCAGCGGGAGGGGTTTCACTGAAGCTTTCTTT. Residues: CASSGRGFTEAFF.

This clone was picked up one time. The chain employs TRBV7-2 and TRBJ2-7; 10 positions agree with TRBD1. J lost 3 bases, V lost 11 bases, and 7 bases had no gene match. Germline assignment: CDR1 SGHTA and CDR2 FQGNSA. The CDR3 spans 13 residues. This chain's CDR3 is CAGRGTGDYEQYF. CDR3 sequence (DNA): TGTGCCGGGCGGGGGACAGGGGACTACGAGCAGTACTTC.

The chain has TRBV19 and TRBJ2-1, with D possibly TRBD2 on 5 matching bases. The CDR3 runs to 14 residues. Germline CDR1 reads LNHDA; CDR2 reads SQIVND (reference sequence). V gave up 4 bases and J gave up 8 bases, with 15 bases separating them. CDR3: CASSTGLGGYEQFF. CDR3 nucleotide sequence: TGTGCCAGTAGTACGGGCCTTGGAGGTTATGAGCAGTTCTTC.

The chain couples TRBV5-4 to TRBJ2-1; D is ambiguous. The V and J ends lost 4 bases and 0 bases respectively, with 5 bases between them. The CDR3 length is 13 residues. CDR1 is SGHNT, CDR2 YYREEE, per germline (reference sequence). The CDR3 DNA sequence: TGTGCCAGCAGCCCTAGCTCCTACAATGAGCAGTTCTTC. This sequence encodes CASSPSSYNEQFF.

The DNA for the CDR3 is TGTGCCAGCAGTGAATACGGCGGTTACAATGAGCAGTTCTTC. This gives the protein CASSEYGGYNEQFF. The chain combines TRBV2 with TRBJ2-1, with D unclear. The CDR3 loop spans 14 amino acids. With 2 bases removed from V and 4 bases from J, the gap between germline ends came to 9 bases. Germline-derived CDR1 and CDR2 are SNHLY and FYNNEI.

V and J are TRBV27 and TRBJ2-1; perhaps TRBD1 as D (8 bases). This CDR3 is 14 amino acids long. V lost 5 bases, J lost 9 bases, and 17 bases lay in between. Germline V gives CDR1 MNHEY, CDR2 SMNVEV (reference sequence). CDR3 sequence reads: CASSPRTGRGEQFF. Here the CDR3 DNA reads TGTGCCAGCAGTCCCCGGACAGGGAGGGGTGAGCAGTTCTTC.

The chain carries TRBV27 and TRBJ2-1; 9 nucleotides match TRBD1. The CDR3 loop spans 16 amino acids. Trimming removed 3 bases from V and 3 bases from J; junction bases left unmatched: 6. Germline CDR1 reads MNHEY; CDR2 reads SMNVEV (reference sequence). The CDR3 DNA follows: TGTGCCAGCAGTTTTGGGGGGACAGGGATCTACAATGAGCAGTTCTTC. This encodes CASSFGGTGIYNEQFF.

The chain joins TRBV4-1 to TRBJ1-2; the match to TRBD1 covers 8 bases. Per the germline V gene, CDR1 is MGHRA and CDR2 is YSYEKL. The CDR3 totals 17 residues. Unmatched junction bases numbered 11, after V lost 0 bases and J lost 5 bases. CDR3 amino acids: CASSQDRGQVNPYGYTF. The CDR3 region has the DNA TGCGCCAGCAGCCAAGATCGGGGACAGGTAAACCCTTATGGCTACACCTTC.

This sequence joins TRBV12-5 and TRBJ2-7, with 11 nucleotides matching TRBD2. Germline CDR1 is LGHNT and CDR2 is FRNRAP. Trimming removed 6 bases from V and 3 bases from J; junction bases left unmatched: 4. The CDR3 is 14 amino acids. CDR3 nucleotides: TGTGCTAGTGGGCCGGGACTAGCGGACTACGAGCAGTACTTC. Amino acids: CASGPGLADYEQYF.

In nucleotides, the CDR3 is TGTGCCAGCAGCTTAGACAGGGGTTGGAACACTGAAGCTTTCTTT. Its translation: CASSLDRGWNTEAFF. The chain joins TRBV5-6 to TRBJ1-1; 8 bases align to TRBD1. The CDR3 consists of 15 residues. V was clipped by 2 bases and J by 1 base; unmatched bases: 4. Per the germline V gene, CDR1 is SGHDT and CDR2 is YYEEEE.

The V call is TRBV10-3, the J call TRBJ2-5, with D maybe TRBD2 (6 bases). The J call may not be correct, given that the DNA end is closer to TRBJ2-7. Per germline, CDR1 ENHRY and CDR2 SYGVKD. CDR3 length: 13 amino acids. CDR3 DNA sequence: TGTGCCATCAGTGAGGCGGGAAACTACGAGCAGTACTTC. Translating it yields CAISEAGNYEQYF.

By sample share, this clone is medium-sized (0.01 to 0.1%). The V and J genes are TRBV6-1 and TRBJ2-7; 8 bases align to TRBD1. Trimming cost V 4 bases and J 7 bases; bases outside gene matches: 15. Germline CDR1 is MNHNS and CDR2 is SASEGT. CDR3 length: 16 amino acids. The CDR3 DNA sequence: TGTGCCAGCAGTGCTCCTCCGGACAGGGAAATTTTAGAGCAGTACTTC. Translating gives CASSAPPDREILEQYF.

The chain employs TRBV27 and TRBJ1-1; no firm D call. This CDR3 is built from 13 residues. Between the trimmed V and J ends, which lost 5 bases and 1 base, there was a span of 8 bases. Germline-derived CDR1 and CDR2 are MNHEY and SMNVEV (reference sequence). The DNA of the CDR3 is TGTGCCAGCAGTCTCTCCTGGAACACTGAAGCTTTCTTT. This translates into CASSLSWNTEAFF.